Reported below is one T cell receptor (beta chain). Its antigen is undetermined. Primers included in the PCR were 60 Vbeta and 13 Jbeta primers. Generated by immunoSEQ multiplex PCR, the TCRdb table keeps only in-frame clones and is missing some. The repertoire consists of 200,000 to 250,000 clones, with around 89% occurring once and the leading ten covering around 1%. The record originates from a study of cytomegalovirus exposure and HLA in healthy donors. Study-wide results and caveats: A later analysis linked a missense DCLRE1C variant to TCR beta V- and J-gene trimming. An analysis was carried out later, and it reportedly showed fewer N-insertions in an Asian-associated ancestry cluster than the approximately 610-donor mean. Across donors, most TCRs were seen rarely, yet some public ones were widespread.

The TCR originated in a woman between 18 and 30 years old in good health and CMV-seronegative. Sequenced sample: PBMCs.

This CDR3 reads CASSVAGRERGNEQFF. Here the CDR3 DNA reads TGTGCCAGCAGCGTAGCTGGGAGGGAGAGGGGCAATGAGCAGTTCTTC. This chain links TRBV9 with TRBJ2-1, with TRBD2 identical over 7 bases. This CDR3 contains 16 residues. Germline CDR1 and CDR2: SGDLS and YYNGEE. V was pared by 0 bases and J by 6 bases, with 9 bases of the junction left unmatched.